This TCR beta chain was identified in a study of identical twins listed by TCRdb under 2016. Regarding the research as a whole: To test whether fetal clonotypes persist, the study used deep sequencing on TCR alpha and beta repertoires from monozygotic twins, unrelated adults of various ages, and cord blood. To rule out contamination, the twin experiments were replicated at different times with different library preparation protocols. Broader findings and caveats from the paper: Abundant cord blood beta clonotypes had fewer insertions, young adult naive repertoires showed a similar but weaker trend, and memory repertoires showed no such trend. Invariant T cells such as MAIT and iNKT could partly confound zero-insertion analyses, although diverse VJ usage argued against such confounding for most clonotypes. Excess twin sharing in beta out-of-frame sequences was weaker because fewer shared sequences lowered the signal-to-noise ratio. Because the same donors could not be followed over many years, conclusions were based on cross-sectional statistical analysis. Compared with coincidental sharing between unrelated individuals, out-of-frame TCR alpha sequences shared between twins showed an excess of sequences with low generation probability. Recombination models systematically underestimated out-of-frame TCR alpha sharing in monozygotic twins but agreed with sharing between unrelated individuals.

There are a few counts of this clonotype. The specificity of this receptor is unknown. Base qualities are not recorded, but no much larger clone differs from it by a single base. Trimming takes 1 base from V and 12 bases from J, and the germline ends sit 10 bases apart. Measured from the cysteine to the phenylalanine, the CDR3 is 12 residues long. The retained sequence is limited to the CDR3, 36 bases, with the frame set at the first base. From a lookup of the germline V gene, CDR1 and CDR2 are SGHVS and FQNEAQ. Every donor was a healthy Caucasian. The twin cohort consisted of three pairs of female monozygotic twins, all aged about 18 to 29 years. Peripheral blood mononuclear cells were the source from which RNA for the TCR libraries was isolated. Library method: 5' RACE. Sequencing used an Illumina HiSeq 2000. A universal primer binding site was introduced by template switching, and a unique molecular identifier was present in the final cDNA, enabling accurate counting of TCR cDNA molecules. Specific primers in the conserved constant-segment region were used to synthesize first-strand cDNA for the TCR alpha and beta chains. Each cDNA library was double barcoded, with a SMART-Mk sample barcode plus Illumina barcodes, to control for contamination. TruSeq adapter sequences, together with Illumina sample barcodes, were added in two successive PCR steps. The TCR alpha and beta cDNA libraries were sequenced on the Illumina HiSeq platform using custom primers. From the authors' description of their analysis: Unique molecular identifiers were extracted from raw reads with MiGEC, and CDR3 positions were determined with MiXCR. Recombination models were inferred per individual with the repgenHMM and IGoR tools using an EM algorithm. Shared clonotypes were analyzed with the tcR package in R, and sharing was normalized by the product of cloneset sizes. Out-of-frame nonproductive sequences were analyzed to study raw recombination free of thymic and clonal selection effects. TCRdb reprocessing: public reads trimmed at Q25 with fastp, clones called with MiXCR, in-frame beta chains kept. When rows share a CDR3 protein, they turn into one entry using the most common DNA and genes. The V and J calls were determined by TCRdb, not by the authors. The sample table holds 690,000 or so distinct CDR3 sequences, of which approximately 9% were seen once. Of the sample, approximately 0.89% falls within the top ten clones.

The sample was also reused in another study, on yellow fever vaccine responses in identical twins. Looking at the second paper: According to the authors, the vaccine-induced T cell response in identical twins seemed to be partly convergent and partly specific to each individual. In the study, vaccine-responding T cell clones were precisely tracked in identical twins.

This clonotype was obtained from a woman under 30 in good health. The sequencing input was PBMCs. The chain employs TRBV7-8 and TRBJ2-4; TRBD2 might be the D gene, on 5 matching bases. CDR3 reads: CASSLEGSTQYF. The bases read TGTGCCAGCAGCTTAGAAGGGAGCACTCAGTACTTC.